The TCR beta chain described here comes from a study of cytotoxic CD8 clonotypes in ibrutinib-treated CLL. This clone was seen only once. This CDR3 comprises 12 residues. Trimming cost V 1 base and J 3 bases, with 1 base left between them. Germline loops: CDR1 SSHAT, CDR2 FNYEAQ (reference sequence). Assay used: immunoSEQ multiplex PCR; TCRdb lists only in-frame clones, some missing. The data show 50,000 to 65,000 clones, roughly 70% seen once. The input for sequencing was PBMCs, taken after 12 months of ibrutinib treatment. The chain employs TRBV7-7 and TRBJ1-3; no definite D call. The sequence derives from a human donor with chronic lymphocytic leukemia. As DNA, the CDR3 is TGTGCCAGCAGCTTAGATGGAAACACCATATATTTT. The encoded protein is CASSLDGNTIYF.